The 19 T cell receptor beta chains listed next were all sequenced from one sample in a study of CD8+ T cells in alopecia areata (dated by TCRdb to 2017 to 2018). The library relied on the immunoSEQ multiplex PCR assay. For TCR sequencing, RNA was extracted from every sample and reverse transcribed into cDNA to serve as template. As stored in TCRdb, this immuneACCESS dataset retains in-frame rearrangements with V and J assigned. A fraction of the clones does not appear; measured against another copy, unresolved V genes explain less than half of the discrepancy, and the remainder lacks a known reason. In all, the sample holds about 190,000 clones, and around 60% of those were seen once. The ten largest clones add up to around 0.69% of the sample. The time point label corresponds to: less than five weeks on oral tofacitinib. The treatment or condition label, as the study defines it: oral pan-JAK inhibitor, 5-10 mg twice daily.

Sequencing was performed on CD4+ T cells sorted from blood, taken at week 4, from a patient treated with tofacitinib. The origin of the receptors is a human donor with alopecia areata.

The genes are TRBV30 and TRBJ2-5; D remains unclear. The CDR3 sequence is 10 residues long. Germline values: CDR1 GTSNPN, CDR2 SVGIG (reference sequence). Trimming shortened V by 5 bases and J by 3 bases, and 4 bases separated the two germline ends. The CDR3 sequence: CAWGEETQYF. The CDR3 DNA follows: TGTGCCTGGGGAGAAGAGACCCAGTACTTC.

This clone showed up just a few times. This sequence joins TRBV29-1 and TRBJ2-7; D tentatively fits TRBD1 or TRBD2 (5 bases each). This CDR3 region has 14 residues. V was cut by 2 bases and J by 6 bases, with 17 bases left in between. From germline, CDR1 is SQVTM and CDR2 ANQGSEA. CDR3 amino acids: CSVEPPGRRPEQYF. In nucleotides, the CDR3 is TGCAGCGTTGAACCACCGGGACGCCGTCCCGAGCAGTACTTC.

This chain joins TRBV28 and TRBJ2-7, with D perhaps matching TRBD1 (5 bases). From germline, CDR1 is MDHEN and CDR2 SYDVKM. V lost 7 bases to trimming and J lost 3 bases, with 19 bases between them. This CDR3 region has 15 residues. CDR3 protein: CASTQQVYTDYEQYF. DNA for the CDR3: TGTGCCAGCACCCAACAGGTCTATACCGACTACGAGCAGTACTTC.

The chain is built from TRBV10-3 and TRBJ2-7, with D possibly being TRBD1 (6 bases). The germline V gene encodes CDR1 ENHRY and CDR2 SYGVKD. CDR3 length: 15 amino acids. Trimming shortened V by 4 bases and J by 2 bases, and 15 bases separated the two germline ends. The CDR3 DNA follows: TGTGCCATCAGTGGAGGGGGAGCGGAGGCCTACGAGCAGTACTTC. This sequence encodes CAISGGGAEAYEQYF.

The CDR3 nucleotides are TGCAGCGCCGCCCCGAGGGATGAGCAGTTCTTC. As protein: CSAAPRDEQFF. J is TRBJ2-1 and V is TRBV29-1, with D perhaps matching TRBD2 (5 bases). The V end lost 7 bases, the J end lost 8 bases, and 12 bases lay between the germline ends. This CDR3 is built from 11 residues. Germline V CDR1 and CDR2: SQVTM, ANQGSEA.

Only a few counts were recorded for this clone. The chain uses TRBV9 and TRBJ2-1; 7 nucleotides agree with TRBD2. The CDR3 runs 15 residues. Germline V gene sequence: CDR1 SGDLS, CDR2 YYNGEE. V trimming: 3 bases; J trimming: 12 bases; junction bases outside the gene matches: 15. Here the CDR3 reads CASSGSGLSPTWQFF. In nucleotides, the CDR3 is TGTGCCAGCAGCGGTAGCGGGCTCTCCCCAACGTGGCAGTTCTTC.

The CDR3 spells CASSLGTPAYEQYF. In DNA form, the CDR3 reads TGTGCCAGCAGTCTCGGGACTCCTGCCTACGAGCAGTACTTC. This rearrangement joins TRBV6-6 to TRBJ2-7, with D possibly being TRBD2 (6 bases). Germline CDR1 reads MNHNY; CDR2 reads SVGAGI (reference sequence). Trimming pared 5 bases from V and 2 bases from J, leaving 13 bases between. This CDR3 contains 14 residues.

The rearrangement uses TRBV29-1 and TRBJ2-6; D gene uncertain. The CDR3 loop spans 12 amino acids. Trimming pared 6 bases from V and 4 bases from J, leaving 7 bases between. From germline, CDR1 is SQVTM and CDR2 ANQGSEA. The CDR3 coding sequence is TGCAGCGTCCGTGAGGGGGCCAACGTCCTGACTTTC. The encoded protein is CSVREGANVLTF.

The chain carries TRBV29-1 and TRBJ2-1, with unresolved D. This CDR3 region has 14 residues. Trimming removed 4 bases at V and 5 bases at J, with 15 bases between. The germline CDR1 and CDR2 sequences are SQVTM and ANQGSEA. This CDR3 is CSVAGPRINNEQFF. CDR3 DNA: TGCAGCGTTGCCGGCCCACGAATCAACAATGAGCAGTTCTTC.

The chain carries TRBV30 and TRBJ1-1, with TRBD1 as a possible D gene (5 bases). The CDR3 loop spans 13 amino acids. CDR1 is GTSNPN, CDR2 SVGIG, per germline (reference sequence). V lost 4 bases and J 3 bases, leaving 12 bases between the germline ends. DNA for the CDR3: TGTGCCTGGAAAAAAATGGGGGACACTGAAGCTTTCTTT. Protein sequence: CAWKKMGDTEAFF.

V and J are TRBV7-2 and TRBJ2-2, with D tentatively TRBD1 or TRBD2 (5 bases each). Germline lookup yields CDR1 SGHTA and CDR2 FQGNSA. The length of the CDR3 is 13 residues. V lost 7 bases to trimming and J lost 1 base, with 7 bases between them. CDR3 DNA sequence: TGTGCCAGCACTGGGGGGAACACCGGGGAGCTGTTTTTT. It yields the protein CASTGGNTGELFF.

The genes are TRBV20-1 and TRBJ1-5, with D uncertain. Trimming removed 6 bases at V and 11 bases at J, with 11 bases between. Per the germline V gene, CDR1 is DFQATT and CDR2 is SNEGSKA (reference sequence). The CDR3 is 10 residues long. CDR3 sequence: CSAHQVAQHF. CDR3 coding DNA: TGCAGTGCACATCAAGTGGCCCAGCATTTT.

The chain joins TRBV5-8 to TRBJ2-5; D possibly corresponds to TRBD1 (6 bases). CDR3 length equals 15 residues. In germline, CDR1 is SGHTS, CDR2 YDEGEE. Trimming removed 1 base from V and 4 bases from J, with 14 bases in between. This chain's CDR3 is CASSLRGGGRETQYF. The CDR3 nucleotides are TGTGCCAGCAGCTTGCGAGGGGGTGGAAGAGAGACCCAGTACTTC.

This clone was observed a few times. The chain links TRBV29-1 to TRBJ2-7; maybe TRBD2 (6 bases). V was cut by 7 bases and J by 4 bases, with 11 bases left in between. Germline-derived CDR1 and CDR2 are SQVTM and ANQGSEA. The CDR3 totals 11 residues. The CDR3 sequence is CSAGTLYEQYF. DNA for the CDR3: TGCAGCGCTGGGACTCTTTACGAGCAGTACTTC.

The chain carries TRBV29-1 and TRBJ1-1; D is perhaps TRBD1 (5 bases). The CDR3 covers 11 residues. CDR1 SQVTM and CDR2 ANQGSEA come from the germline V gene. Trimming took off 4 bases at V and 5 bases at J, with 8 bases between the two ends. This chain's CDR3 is CSVGRGTEAFF. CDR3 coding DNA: TGCAGCGTTGGCCGGGGGACTGAAGCTTTCTTT. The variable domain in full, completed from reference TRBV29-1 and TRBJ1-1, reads SAVISQKPSRDICQRGTSLTIQCQVDSQVTMMFWYRQQPGQSLTLIATANQGSEATYESGFVIDKFPISRPNLTFSTLTVSNMSPEDSSIYLCSVGRGTEAFFGQGTRLTVV.

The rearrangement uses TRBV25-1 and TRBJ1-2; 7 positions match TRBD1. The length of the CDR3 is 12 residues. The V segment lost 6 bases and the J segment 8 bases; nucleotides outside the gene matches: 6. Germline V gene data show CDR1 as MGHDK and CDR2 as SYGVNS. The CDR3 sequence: CASRGTVVGYTF. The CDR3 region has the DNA TGTGCCAGCAGGGGGACAGTTGTGGGCTACACCTTC.

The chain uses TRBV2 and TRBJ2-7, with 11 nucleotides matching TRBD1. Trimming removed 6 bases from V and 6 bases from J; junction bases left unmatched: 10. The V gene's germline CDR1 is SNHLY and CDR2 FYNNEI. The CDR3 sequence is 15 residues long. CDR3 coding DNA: TGTGCCAGCAGGCAAACCGGGACAGGGGGTGGCGAGCAGTACTTC. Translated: CASRQTGTGGGEQYF.

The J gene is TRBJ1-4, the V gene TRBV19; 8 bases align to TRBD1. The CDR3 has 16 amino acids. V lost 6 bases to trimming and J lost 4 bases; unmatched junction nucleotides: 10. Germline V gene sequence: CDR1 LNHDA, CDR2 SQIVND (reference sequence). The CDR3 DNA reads TGTGCCAGTAGCCCGAGACAGGGGAGAGGTAATGAAAAACTGTTTTTT. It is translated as CASSPRQGRGNEKLFF.

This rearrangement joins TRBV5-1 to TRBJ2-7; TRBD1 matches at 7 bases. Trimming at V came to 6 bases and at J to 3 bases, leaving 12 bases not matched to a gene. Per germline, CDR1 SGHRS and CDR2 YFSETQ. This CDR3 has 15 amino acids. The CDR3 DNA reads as TGCGCCAGCACCGCAACTGTAACAGGGGACTACGAGCAGTACTTC. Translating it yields CASTATVTGDYEQYF. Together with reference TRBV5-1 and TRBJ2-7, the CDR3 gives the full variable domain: KAGVTQTPRYLIKTRGQQVTLSCSPISGHRSVSWYQQTPGQGLQFLFEYFSETQRNKGNFPGRFSGRQFSNSRSEMNVSTLELGDSALYLCASTATVTGDYEQYFGPGTRLTVT.